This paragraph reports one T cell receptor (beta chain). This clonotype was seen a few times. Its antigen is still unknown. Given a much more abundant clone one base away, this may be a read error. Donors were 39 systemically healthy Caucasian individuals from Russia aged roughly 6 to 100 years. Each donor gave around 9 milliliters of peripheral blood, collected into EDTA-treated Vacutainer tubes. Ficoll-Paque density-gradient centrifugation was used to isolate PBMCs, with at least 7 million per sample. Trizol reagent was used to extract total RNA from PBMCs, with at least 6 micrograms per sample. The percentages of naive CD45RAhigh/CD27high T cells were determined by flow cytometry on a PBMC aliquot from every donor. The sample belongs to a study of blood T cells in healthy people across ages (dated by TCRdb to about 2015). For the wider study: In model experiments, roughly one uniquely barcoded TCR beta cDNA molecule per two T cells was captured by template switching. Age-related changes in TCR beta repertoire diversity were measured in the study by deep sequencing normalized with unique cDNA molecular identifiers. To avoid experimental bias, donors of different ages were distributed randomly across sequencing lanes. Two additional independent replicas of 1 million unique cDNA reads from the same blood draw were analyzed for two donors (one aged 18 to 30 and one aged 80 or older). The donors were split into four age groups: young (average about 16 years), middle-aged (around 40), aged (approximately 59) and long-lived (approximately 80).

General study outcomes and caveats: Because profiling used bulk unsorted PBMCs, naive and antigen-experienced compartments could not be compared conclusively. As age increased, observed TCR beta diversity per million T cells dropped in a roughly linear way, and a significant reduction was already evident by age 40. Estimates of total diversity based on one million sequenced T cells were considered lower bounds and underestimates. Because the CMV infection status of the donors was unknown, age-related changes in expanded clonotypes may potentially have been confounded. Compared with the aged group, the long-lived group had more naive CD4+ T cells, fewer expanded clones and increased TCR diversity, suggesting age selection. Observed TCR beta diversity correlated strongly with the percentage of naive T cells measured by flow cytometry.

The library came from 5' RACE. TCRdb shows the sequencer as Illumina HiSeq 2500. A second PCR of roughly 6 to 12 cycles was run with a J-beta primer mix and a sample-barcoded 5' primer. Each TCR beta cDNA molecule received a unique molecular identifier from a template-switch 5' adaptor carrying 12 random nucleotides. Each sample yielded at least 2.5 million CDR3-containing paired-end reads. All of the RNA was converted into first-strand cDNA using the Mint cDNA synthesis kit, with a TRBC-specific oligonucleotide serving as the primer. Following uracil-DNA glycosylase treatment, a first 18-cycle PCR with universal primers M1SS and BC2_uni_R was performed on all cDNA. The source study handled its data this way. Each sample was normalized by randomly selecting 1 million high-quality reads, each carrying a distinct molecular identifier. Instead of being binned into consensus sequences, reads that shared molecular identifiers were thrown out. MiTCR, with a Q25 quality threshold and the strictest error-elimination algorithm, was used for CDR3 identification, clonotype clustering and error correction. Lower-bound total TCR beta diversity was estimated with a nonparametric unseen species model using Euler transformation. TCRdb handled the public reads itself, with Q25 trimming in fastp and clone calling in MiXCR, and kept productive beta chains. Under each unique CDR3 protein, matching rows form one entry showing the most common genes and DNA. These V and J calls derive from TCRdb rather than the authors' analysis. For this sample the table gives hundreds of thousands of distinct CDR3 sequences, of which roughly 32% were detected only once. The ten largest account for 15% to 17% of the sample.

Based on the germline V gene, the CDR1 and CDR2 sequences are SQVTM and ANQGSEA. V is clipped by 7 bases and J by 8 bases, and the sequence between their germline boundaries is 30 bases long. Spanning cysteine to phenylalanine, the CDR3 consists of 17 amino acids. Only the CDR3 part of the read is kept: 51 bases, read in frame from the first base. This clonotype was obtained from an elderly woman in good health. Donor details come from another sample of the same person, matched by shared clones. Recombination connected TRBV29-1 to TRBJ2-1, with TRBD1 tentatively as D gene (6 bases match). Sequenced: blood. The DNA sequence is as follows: TGCAGCGCCCCAGTCCCGGCGACAGGCCTTCTATGGGATGAGCAGTTCTTC. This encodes CSAPVPATGLLWDEQFF.